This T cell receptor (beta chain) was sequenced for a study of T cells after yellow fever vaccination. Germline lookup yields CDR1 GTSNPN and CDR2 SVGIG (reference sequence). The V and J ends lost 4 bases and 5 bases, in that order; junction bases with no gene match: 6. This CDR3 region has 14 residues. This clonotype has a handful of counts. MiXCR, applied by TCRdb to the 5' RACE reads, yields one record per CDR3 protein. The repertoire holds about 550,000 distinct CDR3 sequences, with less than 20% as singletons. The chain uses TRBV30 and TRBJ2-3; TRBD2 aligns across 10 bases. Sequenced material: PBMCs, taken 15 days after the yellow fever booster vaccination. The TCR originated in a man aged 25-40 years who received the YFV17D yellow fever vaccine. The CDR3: CAWILAGVIDTQYF. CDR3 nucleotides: TGTGCCTGGATCCTAGCGGGAGTTATAGATACGCAGTATTTT.